These T cell receptor beta chains were read from a single sample in a study of T cells after yellow fever vaccination. Each CDR3 protein gets one entry after TCRdb re-called the 5' RACE reads with MiXCR. The data contain approximately 300,000 distinct CDR3 sequences, around 10% of them singletons. Sample: CD4+ T cells sorted from PBMCs, taken 45 days after the yellow fever booster vaccination. The receptor set was obtained from a man aged 18-30 years who received the YFV17D yellow fever vaccine. Both conserved end residues are part of each CDR3. D genes are given only for firm matches. The size entry is marked missing in some rows and otherwise reads once, few, many or a size class.

j_gene: TRBJ1-1
len: 19
abundance: many
d_gene: TRBD1
v_gene: TRBV12-3/TRBV12-4
CDR3aa: CASSLRLRTRTGSLTGAFF
CDR3nt: TGTGCCAGCAGTTTACGGCTCAGGACGCGGACAGGCTCTCTCACGGGGGCTTTCTTT

j_gene: TRBJ1-6
len: 14
abundance: many
d_gene: TRBD1
v_gene: TRBV20-1
CDR3aa: CSARPQGAGSPLHF
CDR3nt: TGCAGTGCTAGACCTCAGGGGGCTGGTTCACCCCTCCACTTT

j_gene: TRBJ1-3
len: 12
abundance: few
d_gene: -
v_gene: TRBV11-2
CDR3aa: CASREVGNTIYF
CDR3nt: TGTGCCAGCAGGGAAGTAGGAAACACCATATATTTT

j_gene: TRBJ2-5
len: 18
abundance: few
d_gene: -
v_gene: TRBV4-2
CDR3aa: CASSQGFSATVLHETQYF
CDR3nt: TGTGCCAGCAGCCAAGGATTTAGCGCCACAGTACTACACGAGACCCAGTACTTC

j_gene: TRBJ1-3
len: 13
abundance: -
d_gene: -
v_gene: TRBV30
CDR3aa: CAWSPPVANTIYF
CDR3nt: TGTGCCTGGAGTCCCCCTGTGGCAAACACCATATATTTT

j_gene: TRBJ1-1
len: 14
abundance: -
d_gene: -
v_gene: TRBV7-2
CDR3aa: CASCLGQGWTEAFF
CDR3nt: TGTGCCAGCTGCCTGGGGCAGGGGTGGACTGAAGCTTTCTTT

j_gene: TRBJ1-2
len: 13
abundance: few
d_gene: -
v_gene: TRBV5-6
CDR3aa: CASSPEGRQGYTF
CDR3nt: TGTGCCAGCAGCCCCGAGGGTCGGCAGGGCTACACCTTC

j_gene: TRBJ1-3
len: 14
abundance: few
d_gene: -
v_gene: TRBV7-9
CDR3aa: CASSFTGSGNTIYF
CDR3nt: TGTGCCAGCAGCTTTACAGGGTCCGGAAACACCATATATTTT

j_gene: TRBJ2-5
len: 15
abundance: -
d_gene: -
v_gene: TRBV9
CDR3aa: CASSAAAGGQETQYF
CDR3nt: TGTGCCAGCAGCGCCGCCGCGGGCGGGCAAGAGACCCAGTACTTC

j_gene: TRBJ1-6
len: 14
abundance: few
d_gene: -
v_gene: TRBV5-5
CDR3aa: CASSLAPPNSPLHF
CDR3nt: TGTGCCAGCAGCTTGGCCCCCCCAAATTCACCCCTCCACTTT

j_gene: TRBJ2-5
len: 14
abundance: few
d_gene: TRBD2
v_gene: TRBV2
CDR3aa: CANWPRLAEETQYF
CDR3nt: TGTGCCAACTGGCCCCGGCTAGCGGAAGAGACCCAGTACTTC